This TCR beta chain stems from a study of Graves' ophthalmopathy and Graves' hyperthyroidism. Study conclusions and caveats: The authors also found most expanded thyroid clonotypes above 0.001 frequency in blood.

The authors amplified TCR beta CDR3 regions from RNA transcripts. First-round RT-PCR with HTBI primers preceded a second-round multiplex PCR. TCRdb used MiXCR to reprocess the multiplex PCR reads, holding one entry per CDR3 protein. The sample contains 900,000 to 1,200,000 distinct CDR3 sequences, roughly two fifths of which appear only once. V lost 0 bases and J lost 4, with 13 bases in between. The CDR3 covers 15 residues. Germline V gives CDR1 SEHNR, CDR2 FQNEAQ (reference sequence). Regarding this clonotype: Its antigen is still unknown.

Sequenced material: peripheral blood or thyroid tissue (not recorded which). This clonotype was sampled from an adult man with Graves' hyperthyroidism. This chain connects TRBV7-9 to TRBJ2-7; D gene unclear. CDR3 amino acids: CASSLAQGPQYEQYF. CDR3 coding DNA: TGTGCCAGCAGCTTAGCGCAAGGCCCCCAATACGAGCAGTACTTC.